These T cell receptor beta chains were read from a single sample in a study of T cells in Graves' hyperthyroidism and ophthalmopathy. From the multiplex PCR reads, TCRdb called clonotypes with MiXCR, one entry per CDR3 protein. The sample lists 500,000 to 650,000 distinct CDR3 sequences, around 43% seen once, with about 45% in the top ten. The sequenced sample was peripheral blood or thyroid tissue (not recorded which). These TCRs come from an adult woman with Graves' disease, either hyperthyroidism or ophthalmopathy (not recorded which). The CDR3 runs from the conserved cysteine through the conserved F or W.

CDR3,J,V
CASSSPRGPETQYF,TRBJ2-5,TRBV5-1
CATSEAGQEAQYF,TRBJ2-5,TRBV24-1
CASSTSETYEQYF,TRBJ2-7,TRBV27
CASRGTTEAFF,TRBJ1-1,TRBV2
CSVRLDEQFF,TRBJ2-1,TRBV29-1
CASGTLGPETQYF,TRBJ2-5,TRBV12-3/TRBV12-4
CSATSIRAEQYF,TRBJ2-7,TRBV29-1
CASSRDRGGTEAFF,TRBJ1-1,TRBV7-9
CASSPRPGFGAFF,TRBJ1-1,TRBV7-9
CASSGTGKETQYF,TRBJ2-5,TRBV7-6
CASSDEGMMETQYF,TRBJ2-5,TRBV10-2
CASSGTSVTGELFF,TRBJ2-2,TRBV19
CASTDLGTVNSPLHF,TRBJ1-6,TRBV2
CSARDRWGLETQYF,TRBJ2-5,TRBV20-1
CASSGTGAGETQYF,TRBJ2-5,TRBV9
CASSGDKFSGNTIYF,TRBJ1-3,TRBV9
CASSYYGSELFF,TRBJ2-2,TRBV7-3
CASMRASGFEPQHF,TRBJ1-5,TRBV2